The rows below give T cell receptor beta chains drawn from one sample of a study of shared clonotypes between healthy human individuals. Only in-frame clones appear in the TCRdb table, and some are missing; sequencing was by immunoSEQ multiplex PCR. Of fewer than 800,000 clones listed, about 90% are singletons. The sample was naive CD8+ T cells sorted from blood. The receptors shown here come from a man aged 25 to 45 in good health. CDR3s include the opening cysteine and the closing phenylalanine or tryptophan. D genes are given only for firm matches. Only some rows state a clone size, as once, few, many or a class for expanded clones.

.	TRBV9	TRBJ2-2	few	TGTGCCAGCAGCACCCCGGGACACCCTGAGACCGGGGAGCTGTTTTTT	CASSTPGHPETGELFF
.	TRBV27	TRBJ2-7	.	TGTGCCAGCAGTGCTTGGTCCTCCTACGAGCAGTACTTC	CASSAWSSYEQYF
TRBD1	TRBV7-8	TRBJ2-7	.	TGTGCCAGCAGTTGGGACAGTGGCGAGCAGTACTTC	CASSWDSGEQYF
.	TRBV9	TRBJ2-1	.	TGTGCCAGCACCTCCGAGGGCGGCCGATACAATGAGCAGTTCTTC	CASTSEGGRYNEQFF
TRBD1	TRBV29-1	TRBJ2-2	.	TGCAGCGTAACCCGGACAGGATACACCGGGGAGCTGTTTTTT	CSVTRTGYTGELFF
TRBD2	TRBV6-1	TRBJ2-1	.	TGTGCCAGCAGTGATCATGGACTAGGAAGCAATGAGCAGTTCTTC	CASSDHGLGSNEQFF
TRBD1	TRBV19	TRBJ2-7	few	TGTGCCAGTAGTATGGGGACAGGATTTTACGAGCAGTACTTC	CASSMGTGFYEQYF
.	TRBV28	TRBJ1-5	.	TGTGCCAGCAGGGAGAGGGGGAGCAATCAGCCCCAGCATTTT	CASRERGSNQPQHF
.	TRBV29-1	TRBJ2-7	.	TGCAGCGCTACCGTGGTCTCCTACGAGCAGTACTTC	CSATVVSYEQYF
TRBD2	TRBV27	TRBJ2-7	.	TGTGCCAGCAGTTGGGGGGGGGAAATGCACTACGAGCAGTACTTC	CASSWGGEMHYEQYF
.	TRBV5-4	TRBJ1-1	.	TGTGCCAGCAGCGTCTCAGGGGAGTACACTGAAGCTTTCTTT	CASSVSGEYTEAFF
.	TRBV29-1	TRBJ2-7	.	TGCAGCGTTGACGTTCAGGGTTCCTACGAGCAGTACTTC	CSVDVQGSYEQYF
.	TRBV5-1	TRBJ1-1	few	TGCGCCAGCAGCTTGGTGGCAGATAGGGAAGCTTTCTTT	CASSLVADREAFF
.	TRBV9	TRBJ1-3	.	TGTGCCAGCGGGGGACGAAACACCATATATTTT	CASGGRNTIYF
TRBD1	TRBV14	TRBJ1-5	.	TGTGCCAGCAGCCAAGAATTTCCGCGACGGGGACAGGGAGGGCAGCCCCAGCATTTT	CASSQEFPRRGQGGQPQHF
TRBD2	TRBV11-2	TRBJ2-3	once	TGTGCCAGCAGCTCGTATTTAGCGGGAGACGCAGATACGCAGTATTTT	CASSSYLAGDADTQYF